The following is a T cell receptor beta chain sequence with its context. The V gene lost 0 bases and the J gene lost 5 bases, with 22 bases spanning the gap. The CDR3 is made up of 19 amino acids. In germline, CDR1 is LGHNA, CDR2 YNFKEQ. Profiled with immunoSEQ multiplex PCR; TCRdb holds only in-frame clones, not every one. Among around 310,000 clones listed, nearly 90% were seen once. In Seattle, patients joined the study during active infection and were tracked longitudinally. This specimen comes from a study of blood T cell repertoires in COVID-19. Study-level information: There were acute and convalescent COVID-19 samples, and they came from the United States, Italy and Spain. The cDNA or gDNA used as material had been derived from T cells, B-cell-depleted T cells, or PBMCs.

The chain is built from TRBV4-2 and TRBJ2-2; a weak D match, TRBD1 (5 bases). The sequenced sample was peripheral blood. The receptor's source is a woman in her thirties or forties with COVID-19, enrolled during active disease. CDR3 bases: TGTGCCAGCAGCCAAGATCAGGGTGGGTACGGACAAGGAACCGGGGAGCTGTTTTTT. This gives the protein CASSQDQGGYGQGTGELFF.